These 26 T cell receptor beta chains were all obtained from the same sample, sequenced in a study of cytomegalovirus exposure and HLA in healthy donors. PCR was performed using 60 Vbeta and 13 Jbeta primers. This table comes from immunoSEQ multiplex PCR, and its TCRdb copy is limited to in-frame clones, with some not included. This table holds 130,000 to 150,000 clones, roughly 76% found once. Sequencing was done on a sample of PBMCs. Receptors originate from a woman aged 30 to 39 in good health and CMV-seronegative.

This chain links TRBV5-1 with TRBJ1-2; D ambiguous. V was clipped by 2 bases and J by 2 bases, with 16 bases between them. This CDR3 is 16 amino acids long. Germline V gene data show CDR1 as SGHRS and CDR2 as YFSETQ. This CDR3 reads CASSFINPRGNYGYTF. CDR3 bases: TGCGCCAGCAGCTTTATAAACCCCCGCGGGAACTATGGCTACACCTTC.

The chain links TRBV25-1 to TRBJ2-7, with a tentative D call TRBD2 (6 bases). Germline-derived CDR1 and CDR2 are MGHDK and SYGVNS. The CDR3 sequence is 17 residues long. V gave up 3 bases and J gave up 2 bases, with 20 bases separating them. As DNA, the CDR3 is TGTGCCAGCAGTGACGCAAAAACGGGACTCTTTACCTACGAGCAGTACTTC. Protein: CASSDAKTGLFTYEQYF.

The chain carries TRBV19 and TRBJ1-6; D not resolved. V gave up 0 bases and J gave up 7 bases, with 4 bases separating them. The germline CDR1 and CDR2 sequences are LNHDA and SQIVND (reference sequence). This CDR3 is built from 13 residues. As DNA, the CDR3 is TGTGCCAGTAGTATAGATCGGAATTCACCCCTCCACTTT. As protein: CASSIDRNSPLHF.

The chain links TRBV2 to TRBJ2-7; possible D gene TRBD1, 6 bases. The CDR3 sequence is 13 residues long. CDR1 SNHLY and CDR2 FYNNEI come from the germline V gene. V lost 5 bases and J 3 bases, leaving 11 bases between the germline ends. CDR3 loop: CASSTDSFYEQYF. In DNA form, the CDR3 reads TGTGCCAGCAGTACGGACAGTTTCTACGAGCAGTACTTC.

CDR3 region: CASSRIPGGNTYEQYF. CDR3 nucleotide sequence: TGCGCCAGCAGCCGCATTCCTGGCGGCAACACCTACGAGCAGTACTTC. This chain joins TRBV4-1 and TRBJ2-7, with no clear D. Germline loops: CDR1 MGHRA, CDR2 YSYEKL. Trimming cost V 4 bases and J 2 bases, with 18 bases left between them. The CDR3 length is 16 residues.

The chain uses TRBV15 and TRBJ2-7, with a possible D match to TRBD1 (5 bases). The CDR3 runs to 13 residues. The V and J ends lost 4 bases and 4 bases respectively, with 11 bases between them. The germline V gene has CDR1 LNHNV and CDR2 YYDKDF (reference sequence). This CDR3 reads CATSMFRAYEQYF. The CDR3 DNA reads as TGTGCCACCAGCATGTTCAGGGCGTACGAGCAGTACTTC. The full variable domain, in which reference TRBV15 and TRBJ2-7 provide the parts outside the CDR3, is DAMVIQNPRYQVTQFGKPVTLSCSQTLNHNVMYWYQQKSSQAPKLLFHYYDKDFNNEADTPDNFQSRRPNTSFCFLDIRSPGLGDTAMYLCATSMFRAYEQYFGPGTRLTVT.

The V gene is TRBV28, the J gene TRBJ2-2; D remains unclear. CDR3 length: 16 amino acids. Germline V gene lookup returns CDR1 MDHEN and CDR2 SYDVKM. V gave up 5 bases and J gave up 5 bases, with 18 bases separating them. DNA for the CDR3: TGTGCCAGCAGTCCTTTAGCTAAAGAGGAGACCGGGGAGCTGTTTTTT. Translating gives CASSPLAKEETGELFF.

The chain carries TRBV6-1 and TRBJ2-1; D is undetermined. The CDR3 covers 13 residues. Trimming pared 5 bases from V and 7 bases from J, leaving 12 bases between. Germline values: CDR1 MNHNS, CDR2 SASEGT. The CDR3 DNA sequence: TGTGCCAGCAGTTCTACCGGTGCGAATGAGCAGTTCTTC. Amino acid sequence: CASSSTGANEQFF.

The chain employs TRBV9 and TRBJ2-3, with 10 bases matching TRBD2. Trimming removed 0 bases from V and 7 bases from J; junction bases left unmatched: 8. From germline, CDR1 is SGDLS and CDR2 YYNGEE. The CDR3 runs 16 residues. As DNA, the CDR3 is TGTGCCAGCAGCGTAGACACTAGCGGGATCTGGCATACGCAGTATTTT. Translated: CASSVDTSGIWHTQYF. The whole variable domain, remainder taken from reference TRBV9 and TRBJ2-3, is DSGVTQTPKHLITATGQRVTLRCSPRSGDLSVYWYQQSLDQGLQFLIQYYNGEERAKGNILERFSAQQFPDLHSELNLSSLELGDSALYFCASSVDTSGIWHTQYFGPGTRLTVL.

The chain links TRBV30 to TRBJ1-6, with D uncertain. This CDR3 has 13 residues. Between the trimmed V and J ends, which lost 7 bases and 6 bases, there was a span of 13 bases. Per germline, CDR1 GTSNPN and CDR2 SVGIG (reference sequence). CDR3 DNA: TGTGCCTCCGAGGGAGGAGGTAATTCACCCCTCCACTTT. The encoded protein is CASEGGGNSPLHF.

The V call is TRBV29-1, the J call TRBJ1-1; no definite D call. With 6 bases removed from V and 10 bases from J, the gap between germline ends came to 15 bases. This CDR3 comprises 11 residues. The germline CDR1 and CDR2 sequences are SQVTM and ANQGSEA. In DNA form, the CDR3 reads TGCAGCGTCCTTGGGCCTAATGGAGCTTTCTTT. Translation gives CSVLGPNGAFF.

The chain is built from TRBV7-9 and TRBJ1-1; no clear D. V was cut by 3 bases and J by 8 bases, with 16 bases left in between. The CDR3 is 14 residues long. From germline, CDR1 is SEHNR and CDR2 FQNEAQ (reference sequence). The CDR3 here is CASSFTSTAGEAFF. The CDR3 bases are TGTGCCAGCAGCTTTACATCCACGGCGGGGGAAGCTTTCTTT.

The sample holds a few counts of this clone. V usage is TRBV10-3 and J usage is TRBJ2-6; D is perhaps TRBD1 (5 bases). The CDR3 spans 16 residues. The germline CDR1 and CDR2 sequences are ENHRY and SYGVKD. V was trimmed by 2 bases and J by 2 bases, leaving 10 bases between them. The CDR3 nucleotides read TGTGCCATCAGTGAGACAGGTGAGCCTGGGGCCAACGTCCTGACTTTC. This translates into CAISETGEPGANVLTF.

The chain has TRBV5-1 and TRBJ2-3; tentative D call: TRBD2 (5 bases). Germline-derived CDR1 and CDR2 are SGHRS and YFSETQ. The V and J ends lost 0 bases and 0 bases respectively, with 5 bases between them. The CDR3 covers 14 residues. DNA of the CDR3: TGCGCCAGCAGCTTGGGGAGGAGCACAGATACGCAGTATTTT. It codes for CASSLGRSTDTQYF.

V usage is TRBV18 and J usage is TRBJ2-3, with TRBD2 matching 7 bases. Germline CDR1 and CDR2: KGHSH and LQKENI. This CDR3 contains 17 residues. With 1 base clipped from V and 1 base from J, the junction kept 8 bases outside the gene matches. The CDR3, as DNA: TGTGCCAGCTCACCACTAGGCGGGAGTCGGGGCACAGATACGCAGTATTTT. This encodes CASSPLGGSRGTDTQYF.

This clone was counted between two and nine times. This chain uses TRBV11-3 with TRBJ2-3; 11 positions agree with TRBD1. The junction had 6 bases not matched to a gene; V was cut back by 0 bases and J by 7 bases. Germline CDR1 reads SGHNT; CDR2 reads YENEEA. The CDR3 runs 16 residues. CDR3 nucleotides: TGTGCCAGCAGCTTAGACCGGACAGGGGGCGATTATACGCAGTATTTT. It encodes CASSLDRTGGDYTQYF.

The chain carries TRBV7-3 and TRBJ2-7, with unresolved D. The CDR3 contains 16 residues. Trimming took 5 bases from V and 0 from J, leaving 17 bases between them. Germline assignment: CDR1 SGHTA and CDR2 FQGTGA. CDR3 sequence: CASSVTPLLLSYEQYF. CDR3 sequence (DNA): TGTGCCAGCAGCGTGACACCATTACTCCTCTCCTACGAGCAGTACTTC.

J is TRBJ2-4 and V is TRBV2; D might be TRBD2 (5 bases). V lost 2 bases to trimming and J lost 1 base, with 6 bases between them. There are 14 residues in the CDR3. The germline gives CDR1 SNHLY, CDR2 FYNNEI. CDR3 coding DNA: TGTGCCAGCAGTGAATCGGGGGCCAAAAACATTCAGTACTTC. Translating it yields CASSESGAKNIQYF. Complete variable domain (other parts from reference TRBV2 and TRBJ2-4): EPEVTQTPSHQVTQMGQEVILRCVPISNHLYFYWYRQILGQKVEFLVSFYNNEISEKSEIFDDQFSVERPDGSNFTLKIRSTKLEDSAMYFCASSESGAKNIQYFGAGTRLSVL.

The CDR3 spells CASSQEVSGGRDTQYF. CDR3 DNA: TGCGCCAGCAGCCAAGAAGTTAGCGGGGGGAGAGATACGCAGTATTTT. The chain links TRBV4-3 to TRBJ2-3, with TRBD2 matching over 10 bases. This CDR3 has 16 residues. After removal of 0 bases from V and 5 bases from J, the junction contained 5 bases not matched to a gene. The germline CDR1 and CDR2 sequences are LGHNA and YSLEER.

Comment on this clone: The same CDR3 can be traced to other DNA sequences in this sample. The chain is built from TRBV18 and TRBJ2-2; D uncertain. The CDR3 has 13 amino acids. Germline V gives CDR1 KGHSH, CDR2 LQKENI. Trimming cost V 3 bases and J 7 bases, with 9 bases left between them. This CDR3 reads CASSPVANGELFF. CDR3 sequence (DNA): TGTGCCAGCTCACCGGTAGCTAACGGGGAGCTGTTTTTT.

V and J are TRBV19 and TRBJ1-1, with a weak D call TRBD1 (6 bases). The CDR3 is made up of 18 amino acids. V lost 3 bases, J lost 1 base, and 21 bases lay in between. The germline CDR1 and CDR2 sequences are LNHDA and SQIVND (reference sequence). CDR3 in amino acids: CASSILGEGGPGNTEAFF. CDR3 nucleotide sequence: TGTGCCAGTAGTATTCTCGGGGAGGGGGGCCCGGGGAACACTGAAGCTTTCTTT.

This clone was detected a few times. The chain carries TRBV5-4 and TRBJ1-1; weak D call: TRBD1 (5 bases). The germline V gene has CDR1 SGHNT and CDR2 YYREEE (reference sequence). CDR3 length: 15 residues. Trimming pared 4 bases from V and 4 bases from J, leaving 17 bases between. CDR3 amino acids: CASSPGPGGTTEAFF. The CDR3 nucleotides read TGTGCCAGCAGCCCAGGGCCAGGCGGGACCACTGAAGCTTTCTTT.

The chain uses TRBV23-1 and TRBJ2-7; D not certain. TRBV23-1 is filed as an ORF, its function uncertain. V lost 0 bases to trimming and J lost 2 bases, with 14 bases between them. The CDR3 sequence is 16 residues long. CDR3 nucleotides: TGCGCCAGCAGTCAATCGAACGGAGCCTGGGCCTACGAGCAGTACTTC. Translation: CASSQSNGAWAYEQYF.

V and J are TRBV6-1 and TRBJ1-3, with 8 bases aligning to TRBD1. J lost 4 bases, V lost 6 bases, and 2 bases had no gene match. Germline values: CDR1 MNHNS, CDR2 SASEGT. This CDR3 comprises 13 residues. In nucleotides, the CDR3 is TGTGCCAGCAGCAGGGGGCCCGGAAACACCATATATTTT. This translates into CASSRGPGNTIYF.

The V and J genes are TRBV29-1 and TRBJ1-2; D gene uncertain. This CDR3 is built from 13 residues. The germline V and J ends were trimmed by 7 bases and 5 bases, with 17 bases remaining between them. Germline CDR1 is SQVTM and CDR2 is ANQGSEA. The CDR3 sequence is CSARRIDRYGYTF. CDR3 sequence (DNA): TGCAGCGCTAGGAGGATCGATCGTTATGGCTACACCTTC. Together with reference TRBV29-1 and TRBJ1-2, the CDR3 gives the full variable domain: SAVISQKPSRDICQRGTSLTIQCQVDSQVTMMFWYRQQPGQSLTLIATANQGSEATYESGFVIDKFPISRPNLTFSTLTVSNMSPEDSSIYLCSARRIDRYGYTFGSGTRLTVV.

V is TRBV2 and J is TRBJ1-2, with TRBD1 as a possible D gene (6 bases). The length of the CDR3 is 13 residues. V lost 8 bases and J 1 base, leaving 11 bases between the germline ends. CDR1 and CDR2 (germline): SNHLY, FYNNEI. The CDR3 protein is CASREDSNYGYTF. CDR3 in DNA: TGTGCCAGCCGAGAGGACAGTAACTATGGCTACACCTTC. The full variable domain, rest sourced from reference TRBV2 and TRBJ1-2, is EPEVTQTPSHQVTQMGQEVILRCVPISNHLYFYWYRQILGQKVEFLVSFYNNEISEKSEIFDDQFSVERPDGSNFTLKIRSTKLEDSAMYFCASREDSNYGYTFGSGTRLTVV.